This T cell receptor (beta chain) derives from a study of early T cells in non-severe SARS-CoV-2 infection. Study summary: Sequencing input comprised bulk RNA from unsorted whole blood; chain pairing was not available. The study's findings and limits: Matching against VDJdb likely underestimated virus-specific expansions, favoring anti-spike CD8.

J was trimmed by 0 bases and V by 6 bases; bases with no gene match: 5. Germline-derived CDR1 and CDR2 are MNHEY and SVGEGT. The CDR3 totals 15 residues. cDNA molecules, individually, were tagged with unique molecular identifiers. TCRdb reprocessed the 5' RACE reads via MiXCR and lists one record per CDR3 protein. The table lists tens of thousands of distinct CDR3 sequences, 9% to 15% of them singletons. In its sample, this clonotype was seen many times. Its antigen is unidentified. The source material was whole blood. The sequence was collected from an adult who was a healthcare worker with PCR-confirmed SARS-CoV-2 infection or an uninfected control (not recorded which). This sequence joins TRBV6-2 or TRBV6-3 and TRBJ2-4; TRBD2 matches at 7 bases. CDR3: CASRGSGKAKNIQYF. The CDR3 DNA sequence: TGTGCCAGCAGGGGGAGCGGGAAAGCCAAAAACATTCAGTACTTC.